The rows below give T cell receptor beta chains drawn from one sample of a study of T cells in Graves' hyperthyroidism and ophthalmopathy. One entry per CDR3 protein results from TCRdb running MiXCR on the multiplex PCR reads. The data contain over 300,000 distinct CDR3 sequences, roughly 13% of them singletons. The sample taken for sequencing was blood. The source of these receptors is a woman between 40 and 55 years old with Graves' ophthalmopathy. Both conserved end residues are part of each CDR3. D genes are given only for firm matches. Only some rows state a clone size, as once, few, many or a class for expanded clones.

J	V	size	D	CDR3	DNA
TRBJ1-2	TRBV2	many	NA	CASSDGRRYGYTF	TGTGCCAGCAGTGATGGCAGGAGGTATGGCTACACCTTC
TRBJ2-3	TRBV25-1	many	NA	CASSDRVEGTDTQYF	TGTGCCAGCAGTGATAGGGTTGAAGGCACAGATACGCAGTATTTT
TRBJ2-3	TRBV14	NA	NA	CASSPRDLSTDTQYF	TGTGCCAGCAGCCCTCGGGACTTGAGCACAGATACGCAGTATTTT
TRBJ2-2	TRBV27	NA	NA	CASSPGGPGELFF	TGTGCCAGCAGCCCCGGAGGGCCCGGGGAGCTGTTTTTT
TRBJ2-7	TRBV7-9	many	TRBD1	CASSSGTVYEQYF	TGTGCCAGCAGCTCCGGGACAGTCTACGAGCAGTACTTC
TRBJ2-1	TRBV12-5	few	TRBD2	CASGLLAGRFEQFF	TGTGCTAGTGGTTTGCTAGCGGGAAGGTTTGAGCAGTTCTTC
TRBJ2-7	TRBV11-2	NA	TRBD2	CASSLGGGSSRYEQYF	TGTGCCAGCAGCTTAGGGGGGGGATCCAGTAGGTACGAGCAGTACTTC
TRBJ2-5	TRBV19	NA	NA	CASSYSRWGNQETQYF	TGTGCCAGTAGTTACTCTAGGTGGGGCAACCAAGAGACCCAGTACTTC
TRBJ2-3	TRBV20-1	NA	NA	CSAGGGKGADTQYF	TGCAGTGCTGGGGGCGGAAAAGGCGCAGATACGCAGTATTTT
TRBJ1-2	TRBV6-1	many	TRBD1	CASRGGPGQNYGYTF	TGTGCCAGCAGAGGCGGCCCGGGACAGAACTATGGCTACACCTTC
TRBJ2-3	TRBV27	many	TRBD2	CASSGLAGNAEDTQYF	TGTGCCAGCAGTGGTCTAGCGGGTAATGCAGAAGATACGCAGTATTTT
TRBJ1-5	TRBV20-1	few	TRBD1	CSALKTGGIDRPQHF	TGCAGTGCTCTGAAGACAGGGGGCATAGATCGGCCCCAGCATTTT
TRBJ1-1	TRBV15	few	TRBD1	CATSRTPEGANTEAFF	TGTGCCACCAGCCGGACACCGGAGGGGGCTAACACTGAAGCTTTCTTT
TRBJ2-7	TRBV7-8	NA	NA	CASSLALLGDGSPYEQYF	TGTGCCAGCAGCTTAGCGCTCCTCGGTGACGGTTCCCCCTACGAGCAGTACTTC
TRBJ1-1	TRBV28	many	NA	CASSTVNTEAFF	TGTGCCAGCAGTACAGTGAACACTGAAGCTTTCTTT
TRBJ1-2	TRBV6-5	many	TRBD1	CASSYWTGTNYGYTF	TGTGCCAGCAGTTACTGGACAGGGACTAACTATGGCTACACCTTC
TRBJ1-6	TRBV20-1	once	NA	CSARGIGGGDSPLHF	TGCAGTGCTAGAGGAATAGGAGGGGGAGATTCACCCCTCCACTTT
TRBJ2-5	TRBV30	NA	TRBD2	CALKRTSGSEETQYF	TGTGCCCTTAAAAGGACTAGCGGGAGCGAGGAGACCCAGTACTTC
TRBJ1-1	TRBV5-1	NA	NA	CASSLEAGSFEAFF	TGCGCCAGCAGCTTGGAGGCAGGATCTTTTGAAGCTTTCTTT
TRBJ1-1	TRBV11-3	many	NA	CASSRTATRNTEAFF	TGTGCCAGCAGCCGGACGGCTACCCGGAACACTGAAGCTTTCTTT
TRBJ2-7	TRBV5-1	NA	NA	CASSLTGAEYEQYF	TGCGCCAGCAGCTTAACGGGAGCGGAGTACGAGCAGTACTTC
TRBJ2-1	TRBV11-3	many	NA	CASSPRGIGNNEQFF	TGTGCCAGCAGCCCCAGGGGTATCGGGAACAATGAGCAGTTCTTC
TRBJ1-4	TRBV2	NA	NA	CASSDFYGATNEKLFF	TGTGCCAGCAGCGACTTTTATGGAGCAACTAATGAAAAACTGTTTTTT
TRBJ1-5	TRBV27	few	TRBD1	CASGTGVHQPQHF	TGTGCCAGTGGGACAGGGGTTCATCAGCCCCAGCATTTT
TRBJ2-7	TRBV2	NA	TRBD2	CTSRLASGMPDEQYF	TGTACCAGCAGATTAGCTAGCGGGATGCCGGACGAGCAGTACTTC
TRBJ2-7	TRBV5-6	many	NA	CASSALERDSSEQYF	TGTGCCAGCAGCGCCTTGGAGCGGGACAGTAGCGAGCAGTACTTC